This paragraph reports one T cell receptor beta chain. The antigen remains unidentified. The germline CDR1 and CDR2 sequences are MNHEY and SMNVEV (reference sequence). Trimming pared 2 bases from V and 7 bases from J, leaving 18 bases between. This CDR3 contains 16 residues. These data belong to a study of cytomegalovirus exposure and HLA in healthy donors. In the study overall: Among 150 million to 200 million T cells, an earlier analysis found 117 million unique TCR beta sequences. Study results and limitations: Sequencing depth roughly uniform across donors was assumed in presence/absence analyses. There were 160 or so TCR beta chains listed as cytomegalovirus-associated.

Primers included in the PCR were 60 Vbeta and 13 Jbeta primers. Only in-frame clones appear in the TCRdb table, and some are missing; sequencing was by immunoSEQ multiplex PCR. The profile shows 100,000 to 150,000 clones, approximately 87% of them singletons. This sequence was found in a man in his forties in good health and CMV-seronegative. The chain carries TRBV27 and TRBJ1-3; no clear D. The sequenced sample was PBMCs. The CDR3 DNA sequence: TGTGCCAGCAGTTTAAACGCGGCAGGCCCGGGGAACACCATATATTTT. This gives the protein CASSLNAAGPGNTIYF.